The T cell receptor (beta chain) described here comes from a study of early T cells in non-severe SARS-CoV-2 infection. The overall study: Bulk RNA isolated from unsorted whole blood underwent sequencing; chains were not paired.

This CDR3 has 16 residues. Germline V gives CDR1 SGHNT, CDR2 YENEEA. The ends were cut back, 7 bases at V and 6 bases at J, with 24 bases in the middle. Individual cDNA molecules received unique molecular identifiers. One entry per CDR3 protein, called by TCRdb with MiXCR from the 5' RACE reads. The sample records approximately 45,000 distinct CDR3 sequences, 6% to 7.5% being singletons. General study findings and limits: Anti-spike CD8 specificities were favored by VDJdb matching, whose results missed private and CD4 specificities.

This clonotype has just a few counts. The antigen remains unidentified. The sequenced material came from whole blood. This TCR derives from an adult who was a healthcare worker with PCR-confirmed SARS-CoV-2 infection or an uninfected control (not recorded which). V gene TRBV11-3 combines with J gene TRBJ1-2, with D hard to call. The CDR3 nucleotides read TGTGCCAGCACCACACGGATACGGGTTAAGAGGGATGGCTACACCTTC. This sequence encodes CASTTRIRVKRDGYTF.